This T cell receptor beta chain was profiled in a study of post-analysis software for immune sequencing data. General study points: The five TRBV segments detected at higher frequency in patients than in controls included TRBV5-6, TRBV5-1 and TRBV20-1.

This clonotype has only a few counts. The antigen remains unidentified. Trimming removed 5 bases from V and 2 bases from J; junction bases left unmatched: 11. The CDR3 length is 17 residues. CDR1 is SEHNR and CDR2 is FQNEAQ in the germline V gene (reference sequence). Presence of unique molecular identifiers characterized the TCR beta cDNA libraries. The authors obtained roughly 0.5 million cDNA molecules from approximately 1 to 10 million T cells. TCRdb used MiXCR to reprocess the PCR reads, holding one entry per CDR3 protein. The data show hundreds of thousands of distinct CDR3 sequences, about 32% seen once.

V gene TRBV7-9 combines with J gene TRBJ2-7; TRBD2 matches at 11 bases. This sequence was found in a girl under 18 with multiple sclerosis. The specimen sequenced was blood. DNA of the CDR3: TGTGCCAGCAGCGGATTATCCGGGACTAGCGGCCCCTACGAGCAGTACTTC. Translation: CASSGLSGTSGPYEQYF.